The present entry profiles one TCR beta chain with its context. Its target is not known. All of the isolated RNA was reverse transcribed, so expressed TCRB transcripts were sequenced. TCRdb's table, derived via immunoSEQ multiplex PCR, lists solely in-frame clones and lacks some. Here the sample spans about 700,000 clones, about an eighth being singletons. The sample is drawn from a study of beta chain features in type 1 diabetes. CDR3 length: 14 residues. V was pared by 4 bases and J by 9 bases, with 8 bases of the junction left unmatched. Germline V gene data show CDR1 as MNHNY and CDR2 as SVGAGI (reference sequence). Whole-study findings and limits: A greater similarity of naive, central memory and Treg TCRB repertoires was seen among patients than among healthy donors. There was a moderate but significant shortening of TCRB CDR3s in all four CD4+ subsets of Type 1 diabetes patients. Reads derived from cDNA could over-represent cells showing high TCR expression. Equally in patients and controls, PCR might preferentially amplify shorter templates.

The material sequenced was naive CD4+ T cells from blood. This TCR derives from a man between 18 and 29 years old with type 1 diabetes. V gene TRBV6-6 combines with J gene TRBJ2-3; 9 nucleotides align to TRBD2. In nucleotides, the CDR3 is TGTGCCAGCAGTTCAGGTTTTAGCGGGGGAACGCAGTATTTT. Amino acid sequence: CASSSGFSGGTQYF.